The 31 T cell receptor beta chains given below trace back to one sample, sequenced in a study of human T cells and chemical hapten exposure. TCRdb called the RACE reads again in MiXCR, with one record for every CDR3 protein. Of 300,000 to 450,000 distinct CDR3 sequences detected, approximately 5% appear once; the ten largest clones hold roughly 2.6%. Time point defined: pre-sensitization, week 0. Documented treatment: therapeutic diphenylcyclopropenone sensitization with weekly scalp DPC. The input for sequencing was whole blood, taken in connection with sensitization to the hapten diphenylcyclopropenone (DPC). The receptors were sampled from a woman in her forties or fifties with alopecia areata. Some clones in this sample may be carry-over from other donors' samples.

V gene TRBV9 combines with J gene TRBJ2-3; 7 bases agree with TRBD2. V lost 2 bases and J lost 0; bases outside the gene matches: 12. In germline, CDR1 is SGDLS, CDR2 YYNGEE. The CDR3 runs to 18 residues. The CDR3: CASSVGANGRISTDTQYF. The CDR3 DNA sequence: TGTGCCAGCAGCGTTGGGGCGAACGGGAGGATTAGCACAGATACGCAGTATTTT.

As to this clonotype: A much larger clone differs by one base, so this may be a read error. The genes are TRBV5-6 and TRBJ2-1, with TRBD1 as a possible D gene (5 bases). The germline V gene encodes CDR1 SGHDT and CDR2 YYEEEE. This CDR3 region has 13 residues. Between the trimmed V and J ends, which lost 4 bases and 8 bases, there was a span of 13 bases. CDR3 loop: CASSTGHGYEQFF. For the CDR3, the DNA is TGTGCCAGCAGCACCGGACATGGGTATGAGCAGTTCTTC.

This clonotype was observed a handful of times. The chain links TRBV2 to TRBJ1-2, with TRBD1 identical over 8 bases. The V segment lost 4 bases and the J segment 11 bases; nucleotides outside the gene matches: 15. Germline CDR1 SNHLY, CDR2 FYNNEI. The CDR3 loop spans 15 amino acids. Here the CDR3 reads CASSGERTGKEGYTF. The CDR3 coding sequence is TGTGCCAGCAGTGGGGAAAGGACAGGGAAGGAAGGATACACCTTC. Full variable domain (rest looked up from reference TRBV2 and TRBJ1-2): EPEVTQTPSHQVTQMGQEVILRCVPISNHLYFYWYRQILGQKVEFLVSFYNNEISEKSEIFDDQFSVERPDGSNFTLKIRSTKLEDSAMYFCASSGERTGKEGYTFGSGTRLTVV.

V is TRBV5-1 and J is TRBJ1-2; D is perhaps TRBD1 (6 bases). The V end lost 4 bases, the J end lost 7 bases, and 17 bases lay between the germline ends. The CDR3 sequence is 14 residues long. The V gene's germline CDR1 is SGHRS and CDR2 YFSETQ. CDR3 DNA sequence: TGCGCCAGCAGCCCAGACAGGATTGGTGGTGGCTACACCTTC. Residues: CASSPDRIGGGYTF.

This clonotype was observed a handful of times. V is TRBV6-1 and J is TRBJ1-2, with D possibly TRBD1 on 5 matching bases. Between the trimmed V and J ends, which lost 0 bases and 4 bases, there was a span of 12 bases. The CDR3 is 15 residues long. Germline CDR1 and CDR2: MNHNS and SASEGT. CDR3 bases: TGTGCCAGCAGTGAAGCGTGGGGCGGATTCTATGGCTACACCTTC. This translates into CASSEAWGGFYGYTF.

This clonotype was recorded at least ten times. The V gene is TRBV7-2, the J gene TRBJ2-1; TRBD2 might be the D (5 bases). Germline assignment: CDR1 SGHTA and CDR2 FQGNSA. The V end was cut by 3 bases, the J end by 2 bases, with 17 bases between. The CDR3 has 17 residues. The CDR3 region has the DNA TGTGCCAGCAGCTTCAGGACTCCAGGAAGTACCTACAATGAGCAGTTCTTC. Protein: CASSFRTPGSTYNEQFF. Full variable domain (outside the CDR3, taken from reference TRBV7-2 and TRBJ2-1): GAGVSQSPSNKVTEKGKDVELRCDPISGHTALYWYRQSLGQGLEFLIYFQGNSAPDKSGLPSDRFSAERTGGSVSTLTIQRTQQEDSAVYLCASSFRTPGSTYNEQFFGPGTRLTVL.

At least ten counts were recorded for this clonotype. The V and J genes are TRBV7-2 and TRBJ1-2, with D maybe TRBD1 (5 bases). The CDR3 covers 13 residues. Germline CDR1 SGHTA, CDR2 FQGNSA. V lost 4 bases and J lost 7, with 13 bases in between. CDR3 sequence reads: CASSSREAGGYTF. CDR3 nucleotides: TGTGCCAGCAGCTCCAGGGAAGCGGGTGGCTACACCTTC.

This chain joins TRBV7-9 and TRBJ1-5; D unresolved. V lost 1 base and J 5 bases, leaving 9 bases between the germline ends. CDR3 length: 14 residues. CDR1 is SEHNR, CDR2 FQNEAQ, per germline (reference sequence). CDR3 region: CASSLDSGYQPQHF. The CDR3 region has the DNA TGTGCCAGCAGCTTAGACTCAGGTTATCAGCCCCAGCATTTT.

This clonotype was seen many times. The chain carries TRBV10-3 and TRBJ2-1, with 14 nucleotides matching TRBD2. Germline V gene sequence: CDR1 ENHRY, CDR2 SYGVKD. CDR3 length: 15 amino acids. The ends lost 5 bases at V and 6 bases at J; junction bases unmatched: 3. Here the CDR3 reads CAISLGTSGGNEQFF. CDR3 in DNA: TGTGCCATCAGTCTAGGGACTAGCGGGGGCAATGAGCAGTTCTTC.

The table lists this clonotype with many counts. The germline gene is not matched at one end of the junction; a read error may be the cause. The CDR3 spells CASSLGRGSNQPQHF. The CDR3 region has the DNA TGCGCCAGCAGCTTGGGGAGGGGGTCTAATCAGCCCCAGCATTTT. The V call is TRBV13, the J call TRBJ1-5, with D possibly matching TRBD1 (6 bases). Germline CDR1 PRHDT, CDR2 FYEKMQ (reference sequence). The CDR3 loop spans 15 amino acids.

This clonotype was counted ten times or more. The chain couples TRBV5-1 to TRBJ1-1; 8 bases match TRBD1. Losses at the gene ends were 4 bases for V and 6 bases for J; bases not matched to a gene: 2. The CDR3 has 12 residues. Looked up from germline, CDR1 is SGHRS and CDR2 is YFSETQ. DNA for the CDR3: TGCGCCAGCAGCAAACAGGGGGCTGAAGCTTTCTTT. Translation gives CASSKQGAEAFF.

This clonotype was found a few times. The chain has TRBV5-1 and TRBJ1-2, with TRBD1 as a possible D gene (5 bases). Trimming left V 2 bases short and J 0 bases short, with 17 bases between. Looked up from germline, CDR1 is SGHRS and CDR2 is YFSETQ. This CDR3 comprises 17 residues. DNA of the CDR3: TGCGCCAGCAGCTTTAGCGACAGTTTAAGAGCTAACTATGGCTACACCTTC. This gives the protein CASSFSDSLRANYGYTF.

This clonotype has a handful of counts. J is TRBJ2-1 and V is TRBV7-2, with unresolved D. CDR1 is SGHTA and CDR2 is FQGNSA in the germline V gene. V gave up 5 bases and J gave up 4 bases, with 6 bases separating them. CDR3 length equals 12 residues. The CDR3, as DNA: TGTGCCAGCAGCCAACGTTACAATGAGCAGTTCTTC. It encodes CASSQRYNEQFF.

The J gene is TRBJ1-6, the V gene TRBV11-2, with a possible D match to TRBD1 (6 bases). Germline CDR1 SGHAT, CDR2 FQNNGV. The length of the CDR3 is 12 residues. Trimming shortened V by 5 bases and J by 10 bases, and 9 bases separated the two germline ends. CDR3 sequence reads: CASSPTGSPLHF. CDR3 sequence (DNA): TGTGCCAGCAGCCCAACAGGGTCACCCCTCCACTTT.

The chain links TRBV5-1 to TRBJ2-5; perhaps TRBD2 as D (5 bases). Trimming pared 2 bases from V and 2 bases from J, leaving 7 bases between. The germline V gene encodes CDR1 SGHRS and CDR2 YFSETQ. The CDR3 totals 13 residues. The CDR3: CASSFRDQETQYF. The CDR3 DNA reads TGCGCCAGCAGCTTTCGGGATCAAGAGACCCAGTACTTC.

This clonotype was detected ten times or more. J is TRBJ2-5 and V is TRBV20-1; D call uncertain. V was clipped by 5 bases and J by 4 bases, with 11 bases between them. The CDR3 length is 12 residues. The germline CDR1 and CDR2 sequences are DFQATT and SNEGSKA (reference sequence). CDR3 sequence reads: CSAGPNTETQYF. The CDR3 DNA is TGCAGTGCTGGCCCGAATACAGAGACCCAGTACTTC.

In this sample, this clonotype turned up a few times. V is TRBV28 and J is TRBJ2-7, with 7 bases matching TRBD2. Trimming took 6 bases from V and 2 from J; bases not matched to a gene: 13. Germline V gene sequence: CDR1 MDHEN, CDR2 SYDVKM. This CDR3 region has 16 residues. CDR3 DNA sequence: TGTGCCAGCAGACCCCCCATGGGGAGCGGGGCCTACGAGCAGTACTTC. Amino acids: CASRPPMGSGAYEQYF.

This clonotype has ten or more counts. This rearrangement joins TRBV7-9 to TRBJ2-5; 11 nucleotides line up with TRBD2. V gave up 5 bases and J gave up 3 bases; unmatched junction bases: 5. The germline gives CDR1 SEHNR, CDR2 FQNEAQ (reference sequence). This CDR3 is 15 amino acids long. CDR3 region: CASSPPGLAEETQYF. The CDR3 DNA is TGTGCCAGCAGCCCACCGGGACTAGCGGAAGAGACCCAGTACTTC. Full variable domain (missing parts from reference TRBV7-9 and TRBJ2-5): DTGVSQNPRHKITKRGQNVTFRCDPISEHNRLYWYRQTLGQGPEFLTYFQNEAQLEKSRLLSDRFSAERPKGSFSTLEIQRTEQGDSAMYLCASSPPGLAEETQYFGPGTRLLVL.

This clonotype was recorded many times. CDR3 amino acids: CASKSSRDFTDTQYF. CDR3 sequence (DNA): TGTGCCAGCAAATCGTCAAGAGATTTCACAGATACGCAGTATTTT. The chain employs TRBV2 and TRBJ2-3, with D unresolved. There are 15 residues in the CDR3. V gave up 7 bases and J gave up 2 bases, with 16 bases separating them. Germline CDR1 is SNHLY and CDR2 is FYNNEI. The full variable domain, rest sourced from reference TRBV2 and TRBJ2-3, is EPEVTQTPSHQVTQMGQEVILRCVPISNHLYFYWYRQILGQKVEFLVSFYNNEISEKSEIFDDQFSVERPDGSNFTLKIRSTKLEDSAMYFCASKSSRDFTDTQYFGPGTRLTVL.

In its sample, this clonotype was seen many times. Here the CDR3 reads CSVSESSYNSPLHF. CDR3 coding DNA: TGCAGCGTTTCAGAGAGCTCCTATAATTCACCCCTCCACTTT. This chain uses TRBV29-1 with TRBJ1-6, with D uncertain. The CDR3 runs to 14 residues. Germline V CDR1 and CDR2: SQVTM, ANQGSEA. V was trimmed by 5 bases and J by 0 bases, leaving 8 bases between them.

V usage is TRBV3-1 and J usage is TRBJ2-7; weak D call: TRBD1 (6 bases). This CDR3 spans 12 amino acids. Looked up from germline, CDR1 is LGHDT and CDR2 is YNNKEL (reference sequence). V was pared by 4 bases and J by 9 bases, with 13 bases between. The DNA for the CDR3 is TGTGCCAGCAGCCCCAACAGGGAGTTGCAGTACTTC. This gives the protein CASSPNRELQYF.

This clonotype was detected only a few times. The J gene is TRBJ1-1, the V gene TRBV12-3 or TRBV12-4; maybe TRBD1 (5 bases). The CDR3 is 12 residues long. The V end lost 8 bases, the J end lost 2 bases, and 9 bases lay between the germline ends. CDR3 region: CASFGANTEAFF. In nucleotides, the CDR3 is TGTGCCAGCTTCGGGGCCAACACTGAAGCTTTCTTT.

This clonotype has a handful of counts. V gene TRBV27 combines with J gene TRBJ2-3; 8 bases map to TRBD2. Trimming took 5 bases from V and 8 from J; bases not matched to a gene: 9. Germline V gives CDR1 MNHEY, CDR2 SMNVEV (reference sequence). The CDR3 has 14 residues. The CDR3 DNA is TGTGCCAGCAGTCTGGGACTAGAATCCGGTACGCAGTATTTT. It encodes CASSLGLESGTQYF.

The chain recombines TRBV20-1 with TRBJ2-3; D possibly uses TRBD1 or TRBD2 (6 bases each). Germline CDR1 DFQATT, CDR2 SNEGSKA (reference sequence). V was trimmed by 8 bases and J by 4 bases, leaving 13 bases between them. CDR3 size: 12 residues. The CDR3 nucleotides are TGCAGTTCTTCCGGGGGCCCAGATACGCAGTATTTT. Encoded protein: CSSSGGPDTQYF.

Many counts were recorded for this clonotype. This chain connects TRBV29-1 to TRBJ1-4; TRBD1 is a possible D gene (5 bases). The CDR3 has 13 residues. The V and J ends lost 6 bases and 7 bases respectively, with 15 bases between them. The V gene's germline CDR1 is SQVTM and CDR2 ANQGSEA. CDR3 in amino acids: CSVGGPRGEKLFF. The CDR3 region has the DNA TGCAGCGTCGGTGGGCCAAGGGGTGAAAAACTGTTTTTT.

The chain couples TRBV28 to TRBJ2-1, with TRBD2 identical over 12 bases. The CDR3 covers 15 residues. J gave up 8 bases and V 6 bases, and 8 bases lay outside the gene matches. Germline V gene sequence: CDR1 MDHEN, CDR2 SYDVKM. The CDR3 DNA is TGTGCCAGCAGCTCCCGGACTAGCGGGAATGATGAGCAGTTCTTC. Its translation: CASSSRTSGNDEQFF.

The chain combines TRBV2 with TRBJ1-1, with D uncertain. The ends were cut back, 6 bases at V and 4 bases at J, with 9 bases in the middle. The CDR3 has 12 amino acids. From germline, CDR1 is SNHLY and CDR2 FYNNEI. CDR3 residues: CASSYTSTEAFF. CDR3 bases: TGTGCCAGCAGCTACACTTCCACTGAAGCTTTCTTT.

As for this clonotype: A read error may explain this, as a much larger clone is one base away. This chain uses TRBV7-3 with TRBJ2-2, with D possibly matching TRBD1 (6 bases). This CDR3 contains 16 residues. The germline V gene encodes CDR1 SGHTA and CDR2 FQGTGA. The CDR3 DNA is TGTGCCAGCAGCTTACGGCCAGGGGCGCTAACCGGGGAGCTGCTTTTT. This translates into CASSLRPGALTGELLF.

With regard to this clonotype: A read error is possible here, since a much larger clone lies one base away. The CDR3 end shows no conserved phenylalanine or tryptophan, and so a read error is likely. The J gene is TRBJ2-3, the V gene TRBV6-5, with D unresolved. Germline CDR1 is MNHEY and CDR2 is SVGAGI. Trimming took 4 bases from V and 3 from J, leaving 8 bases between them. CDR3 length: 13 amino acids. The CDR3: CASSFGFTDTQYS. The DNA for the CDR3 is TGTGCCAGCAGTTTCGGGTTTACAGATACGCAGTATTCT.

The V and J genes are TRBV6-1 and TRBJ1-6; D gene ambiguous. The V gene's germline CDR1 is MNHNS and CDR2 SASEGT. The V end was cut by 4 bases, the J end by 12 bases, with 7 bases between. The CDR3 has 11 amino acids. This chain's CDR3 is CASSVDLPLHF. CDR3 nucleotides: TGTGCCAGCAGTGTGGATTTACCCCTCCACTTT.

This clonotype appeared a few times. The chain recombines TRBV12-3 or TRBV12-4 with TRBJ2-7; D not certain. V gave up 5 bases and J gave up 5 bases, with 16 bases separating them. This CDR3 is built from 14 residues. The CDR3 spells CASSPPLGRNEQYF. CDR3 sequence (DNA): TGTGCCAGCAGTCCTCCGCTGGGTAGGAACGAGCAGTACTTC.